What follows is one T cell receptor (beta chain) and its context. The CDR3 totals 16 residues. The germline V gene has CDR1 SGHRS and CDR2 YFSETQ. The V gene end was trimmed by 0 bases and the J gene end by 7 bases; junction bases not matched to a gene: 8. The data stem from a study of blood T cell repertoires in COVID-19. Overall study: Sites in the United States, Italy and Spain provided acute and convalescent COVID-19 samples.

Generated by immunoSEQ multiplex PCR, the TCRdb table keeps only in-frame clones and is missing some. Of about 81,000 clones in the sample, 82% were seen once. The sample was peripheral blood. The origin of this receptor is a human donor in a cohort sampled during active COVID-19. The chain has TRBV5-1 and TRBJ2-5; 11 bases match TRBD2. The CDR3 loop reads CASSLGGSGGGRTQYF. CDR3 nucleotide sequence: TGCGCCAGCAGCTTGGGCGGTAGCGGGGGGGGACGGACCCAGTACTTC.